These 12 T cell receptor beta chains share one sample of origin, sequenced in a study of CD8+ T cells in alopecia areata. It was cDNA, reverse transcribed from extracted RNA, that served as the sequencing template. Produced via immunoSEQ multiplex PCR; TCRdb's table is partial and in-frame only. The sample records over 150,000 clones, 56% being singletons. The specimen sequenced was CD8+ T cells sorted from blood. The receptors here all came from a human donor in good health.

Regarding this clone: This CDR3 is also generated by other DNA sequences in the sample. The genes are TRBV27 and TRBJ1-1; D gene unclear. Trimming pared 3 bases from V and 1 base from J, leaving 6 bases between. Germline CDR1 MNHEY, CDR2 SMNVEV (reference sequence). The CDR3 totals 13 residues. In DNA, the CDR3 is TGTGCCAGCAGTTTGGGCGGGAACACTGAAGCTTTCTTT. The encoded protein is CASSLGGNTEAFF.

This clone has just a few counts. As DNA, the CDR3 is TGTGCCAGCAGTTTAAGAGGGTTCGTAGCCAAAAACATTCAGTACTTC. It specifies CASSLRGFVAKNIQYF. This sequence joins TRBV28 and TRBJ2-4, with D possibly TRBD2 on 5 matching bases. Germline lookup yields CDR1 MDHEN and CDR2 SYDVKM. V was shortened by 2 bases and J by 0 bases, with 11 bases between the two germline ends. The CDR3 spans 16 residues.

This clone was observed once. V and J are TRBV7-9 and TRBJ1-2; no firm D call. V shed 1 base and J shed 8 bases, with 11 bases lying between them. Germline CDR1 SEHNR, CDR2 FQNEAQ (reference sequence). This CDR3 region has 13 residues. DNA of the CDR3: TGTGCCAGCAGCTTAGAAGGAACCCGGGGCTACACCTTC. Residues: CASSLEGTRGYTF.

The chain links TRBV19 to TRBJ2-1; D is undetermined. The germline CDR1 and CDR2 sequences are LNHDA and SQIVND (reference sequence). The CDR3 is 11 residues long. V lost 5 bases to trimming and J lost 5 bases, with 4 bases between them. CDR3 DNA: TGTGCCAGTAGTGCCCACAATGAGCAGTTCTTC. The encoded protein is CASSAHNEQFF.

The chain links TRBV2 to TRBJ2-7, with D possibly being TRBD1 or TRBD2 (5 bases each). Germline loops: CDR1 SNHLY, CDR2 FYNNEI. There are 13 residues in the CDR3. The V end lost 4 bases, the J end lost 6 bases, and 13 bases lay between the germline ends. This CDR3 is CASSVGRGGEQYF. DNA for the CDR3: TGTGCCAGCAGTGTCGGCCGTGGGGGCGAGCAGTACTTC.

The chain has TRBV7-9 and TRBJ1-2; D remains unclear. CDR3 length equals 16 residues. CDR1 and CDR2 (germline): SEHNR, FQNEAQ (reference sequence). Trimming pared 6 bases from V and 2 bases from J, leaving 19 bases between. The CDR3 is CASSPEGRRENYGYTF. CDR3 nucleotides: TGTGCCAGCAGTCCTGAAGGCAGGAGGGAAAACTATGGCTACACCTTC.

This clone showed up just once. The V and J genes are TRBV4-1 and TRBJ2-5, with TRBD1 matching over 7 bases. Germline V gives CDR1 MGHRA, CDR2 YSYEKL. With V trimmed by 4 bases and J by 9 bases, 14 bases remained unmatched. CDR3 size: 15 residues. CDR3 DNA: TGCGCCAGCAGCCGGATAGGGACAGAGCCAGGGCCCCAGTACTTC. Its translation is CASSRIGTEPGPQYF.

The rearrangement links TRBV2 to TRBJ1-2, with D unresolved. The CDR3 runs to 12 residues. Trimming removed 9 bases from V and 3 bases from J, with 11 bases in between. Germline CDR1 is SNHLY and CDR2 is FYNNEI. The CDR3 sequence: CARNRRDYGYTF. CDR3 sequence (DNA): TGTGCCAGAAATAGGAGGGACTATGGCTACACCTTC.

V usage is TRBV5-6 and J usage is TRBJ1-5; D is undetermined. The germline V gene has CDR1 SGHDT and CDR2 YYEEEE. The V gene lost 4 bases and the J gene lost 5 bases, with 13 bases spanning the gap. CDR3 length: 14 residues. The CDR3 sequence is CASSVSRKDQPQHF. The CDR3 DNA reads as TGTGCCAGCAGCGTCTCTCGAAAGGATCAGCCCCAGCATTTT.

The gene calls are TRBV7-2 and TRBJ2-3; TRBD1 aligns across 7 bases. CDR3 length: 15 amino acids. The ends lost 6 bases at V and 0 bases at J; junction bases unmatched: 6. Germline CDR1 and CDR2: SGHTA and FQGNSA. DNA of the CDR3: TGTGCCAGCAGTCCGACAGGGATAAGCACAGATACGCAGTATTTT. This codes for CASSPTGISTDTQYF.

J is TRBJ2-7 and V is TRBV6-5, with D uncertain. The CDR3 covers 15 residues. V dropped 4 bases and J dropped 3 bases, with 16 bases sitting between them. Germline CDR1 MNHEY, CDR2 SVGAGI. The CDR3 loop reads CASSSLSSIGYEQYF. The CDR3 DNA sequence: TGTGCCAGCAGTTCCCTATCCTCTATCGGCTACGAGCAGTACTTC.

J is TRBJ2-2 and V is TRBV30; TRBD2 matches at 9 bases. Looked up from germline, CDR1 is GTSNPN and CDR2 is SVGIG (reference sequence). CDR3 length: 16 residues. With 1 base clipped from V and 3 bases from J, the junction kept 6 bases outside the gene matches. In DNA, the CDR3 is TGTGCCTGGAGTGGGAGCGGGGGGATTCACACCGGGGAGCTGTTTTTT. Its protein is CAWSGSGGIHTGELFF.